A single T cell receptor (beta chain) is shown here with its context. CDR3 size: 14 residues. Germline V gene data show CDR1 as KGHSH and CDR2 as LQKENI. Between the trimmed V and J ends, which lost 3 bases and 6 bases, there was a span of 11 bases. This record belongs to a study of blood T cell repertoires in COVID-19. Background on the study: The United States, Italy and Spain supplied acute and convalescent COVID-19 samples. T cells, B-cell-depleted T cells, or PBMCs provided the cDNA or gDNA that served as material.

The method was immunoSEQ multiplex PCR; TCRdb's version includes in-frame clones alone and lacks a portion of them. The table shows tens of thousands of clones, with about nine tenths occurring only once. This rearrangement joins TRBV18 to TRBJ1-4, with D unresolved. Sequenced sample: peripheral blood. This receptor was taken from a human donor in a cohort sampled during active COVID-19. As DNA, the CDR3 is TGTGCCAGCTCACCCGCCGGGATGGATGAAAAACTGTTTTTT. This encodes CASSPAGMDEKLFF. The entire variable domain, with the rest obtained from reference TRBV18 and TRBJ1-4, is as follows: NAGVMQNPRHLVRRRGQEARLRCSPMKGHSHVYWYRQLPEEGLKFMVYLQKENIIDESGMPKERFSAEFPKEGPSILRIQQVVRGDSAAYFCASSPAGMDEKLFFGSGTQLSVL.